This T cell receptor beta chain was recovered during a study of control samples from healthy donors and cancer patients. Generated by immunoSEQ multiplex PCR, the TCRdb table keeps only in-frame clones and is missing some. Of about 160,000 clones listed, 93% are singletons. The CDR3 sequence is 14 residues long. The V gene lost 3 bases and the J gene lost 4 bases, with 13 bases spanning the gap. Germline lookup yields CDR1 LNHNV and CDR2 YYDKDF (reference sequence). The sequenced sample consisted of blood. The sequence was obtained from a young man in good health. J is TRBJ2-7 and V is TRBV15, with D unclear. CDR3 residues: CATSRGISGYEQYF. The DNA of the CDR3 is TGTGCCACCAGCAGGGGGATTTCCGGGTACGAGCAGTACTTC.